This entry is about one T cell receptor (beta chain). This clonotype was counted many times. Its binding antigen is unknown. No clone much larger than this one lies a single base away; base qualities are absent. The data originate from a study of early T cells in non-severe SARS-CoV-2 infection (dated by TCRdb to about 2021). Broadly, across the study: TCR sequencing used bulk RNA from unsorted whole blood, so alpha and beta chains could not be paired.

Libraries were made using 5' RACE. This sample was sequenced with a NextSeq 500. In the TCR library protocol, unique molecular identifiers were attached to individual cDNA molecules to correct for PCR bias and sequencing error. Both TCR alpha and beta chains were sequenced, and tight co-correlation was observed between alpha and beta sequence abundances in each sample. The original pipeline was this. V gene, J gene and CDR3 annotation of TCR sequences was performed with Decombinator V4. TCRs were defined as expanded if a significant change between any two time points was detected under a Poisson model with p below 0.0001. TCR abundances were normalised to the total number of TCRs sequenced per sample and were expressed as counts per million. TRAV1-2 paired with TRAJ12, TRAJ20 or TRAJ33 defined MAIT TCRs, while TRAV10 paired with TRAJ18 defined iNKT TCRs. VDJdb, accessed 1 November 2021, was searched for CMV, EBV and SARS-CoV-2 annotated TCRs, with TCRs annotated for multiple antigens excluded. TCRdb trimmed the raw reads at Q25, called clones with MiXCR and kept productive beta chains. CDR3 protein sequences are deduplicated, and each keeps its most common genes and DNA. The V and J calls reflect TCRdb's pipeline rather than the authors' work. The sample table contains roughly 88,000 distinct CDR3 sequences; only one count was recorded for around 13% of them. Clones ranked in the top ten supply 6.1% of the sample.

The study was a case-control design nested within a healthcare worker cohort in London, UK, with weekly nasopharyngeal swab PCR tests and blood sampling. Healthcare workers were enrolled in the week of the UK lockdown, from 23 to 31 March 2020, and were followed every week for up to roughly 15 weeks. The germline V end is reduced by 1 base and the J end by 10 bases; junction bases left unmatched: 11. According to the germline V gene, CDR1 reads SGHDN and CDR2 reads FVKESK. Taken from cysteine to phenylalanine, the CDR3 has 16 residues. Only the CDR3 part of the read is kept: 48 bases, read in frame from the first base. The investigation overall reported the following: VDJdb matching was skewed toward anti-spike CD8 responses and likely underestimated virus-specific expansions by missing private and CD4 specificities.

The sample taken for sequencing was whole blood. Recombination joined TRBV14 with TRBJ2-1, with 9 bases matching TRBD2. The origin of this receptor is an adult who was a healthcare worker with PCR-confirmed SARS-CoV-2 infection or an uninfected control (not recorded which). The DNA sequence follows: TGTGCCAGCAGCCAAGTAGCGGGAGATAGGGGGTACGAGCAGTTCTTC. It codes for CASSQVAGDRGYEQFF. Reference TRBV14 and TRBJ2-1 proteins supply the regions before and after the CDR3; the full variable domain is: EAGVTQFPSHSVIEKGQTVTLRCDPISGHDNLYWYRRVMGKEIKFLLHFVKESKQDESGMPNNRFLAERTGGTYSTLKVQPAELEDSGVYFCASSQVAGDRGYEQFFGPGTRLTVL.